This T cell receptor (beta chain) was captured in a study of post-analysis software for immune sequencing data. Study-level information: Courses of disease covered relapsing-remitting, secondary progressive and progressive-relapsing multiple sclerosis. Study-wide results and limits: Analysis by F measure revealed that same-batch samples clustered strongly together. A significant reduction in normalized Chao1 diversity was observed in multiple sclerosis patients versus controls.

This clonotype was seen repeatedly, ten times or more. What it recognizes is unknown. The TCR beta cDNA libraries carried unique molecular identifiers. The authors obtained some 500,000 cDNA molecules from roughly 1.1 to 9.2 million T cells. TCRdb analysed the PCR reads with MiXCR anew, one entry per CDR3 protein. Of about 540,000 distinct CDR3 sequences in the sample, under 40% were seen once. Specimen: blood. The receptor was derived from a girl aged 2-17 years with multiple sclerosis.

The CDR3 DNA sequence: TGCAGTGCTAGAGATAAACAGGGGTGGTACCAAGAGACCCAGTACTTC. Amino acid sequence: CSARDKQGWYQETQYF. The gene calls are TRBV20-1 and TRBJ2-5; 7 positions match TRBD1. With V trimmed by 0 bases and J by 0 bases, 7 bases remained unmatched. Germline CDR1 DFQATT, CDR2 SNEGSKA (reference sequence). The CDR3 sequence is 16 residues long.